This T cell receptor (beta chain) comes out of a study of blood T cell repertoires in COVID-19. The junction had 2 bases not matched to a gene; V was cut back by 4 bases and J by 3 bases. CDR3 length: 15 residues. CDR1 and CDR2 from the germline V gene are SGHTA and FQGTGA. In assigning cohorts, the study relied on participant-reported clinical history. How the authors handled the data: Amplification with reference gene primers provided the estimates of nucleated cell counts. Generated by immunoSEQ multiplex PCR, the TCRdb table keeps only in-frame clones and is missing some. That table gives V, J and clone size, and the DNA gave D and trimming. Of about 250,000 clones listed, approximately 88% were seen once; the top ten hold about 3.4%.

This TCR derives from a middle-aged woman who had been exposed to COVID-19. The specimen sequenced was PBMCs or T cells enriched from blood (not recorded which). The chain has TRBV7-3 and TRBJ2-7; 14 bases are shared with TRBD2. The CDR3: CASSSGTSGGYEQYF. The DNA for the CDR3 is TGTGCCAGCAGCTCTGGGACTAGCGGGGGCTACGAGCAGTACTTC.